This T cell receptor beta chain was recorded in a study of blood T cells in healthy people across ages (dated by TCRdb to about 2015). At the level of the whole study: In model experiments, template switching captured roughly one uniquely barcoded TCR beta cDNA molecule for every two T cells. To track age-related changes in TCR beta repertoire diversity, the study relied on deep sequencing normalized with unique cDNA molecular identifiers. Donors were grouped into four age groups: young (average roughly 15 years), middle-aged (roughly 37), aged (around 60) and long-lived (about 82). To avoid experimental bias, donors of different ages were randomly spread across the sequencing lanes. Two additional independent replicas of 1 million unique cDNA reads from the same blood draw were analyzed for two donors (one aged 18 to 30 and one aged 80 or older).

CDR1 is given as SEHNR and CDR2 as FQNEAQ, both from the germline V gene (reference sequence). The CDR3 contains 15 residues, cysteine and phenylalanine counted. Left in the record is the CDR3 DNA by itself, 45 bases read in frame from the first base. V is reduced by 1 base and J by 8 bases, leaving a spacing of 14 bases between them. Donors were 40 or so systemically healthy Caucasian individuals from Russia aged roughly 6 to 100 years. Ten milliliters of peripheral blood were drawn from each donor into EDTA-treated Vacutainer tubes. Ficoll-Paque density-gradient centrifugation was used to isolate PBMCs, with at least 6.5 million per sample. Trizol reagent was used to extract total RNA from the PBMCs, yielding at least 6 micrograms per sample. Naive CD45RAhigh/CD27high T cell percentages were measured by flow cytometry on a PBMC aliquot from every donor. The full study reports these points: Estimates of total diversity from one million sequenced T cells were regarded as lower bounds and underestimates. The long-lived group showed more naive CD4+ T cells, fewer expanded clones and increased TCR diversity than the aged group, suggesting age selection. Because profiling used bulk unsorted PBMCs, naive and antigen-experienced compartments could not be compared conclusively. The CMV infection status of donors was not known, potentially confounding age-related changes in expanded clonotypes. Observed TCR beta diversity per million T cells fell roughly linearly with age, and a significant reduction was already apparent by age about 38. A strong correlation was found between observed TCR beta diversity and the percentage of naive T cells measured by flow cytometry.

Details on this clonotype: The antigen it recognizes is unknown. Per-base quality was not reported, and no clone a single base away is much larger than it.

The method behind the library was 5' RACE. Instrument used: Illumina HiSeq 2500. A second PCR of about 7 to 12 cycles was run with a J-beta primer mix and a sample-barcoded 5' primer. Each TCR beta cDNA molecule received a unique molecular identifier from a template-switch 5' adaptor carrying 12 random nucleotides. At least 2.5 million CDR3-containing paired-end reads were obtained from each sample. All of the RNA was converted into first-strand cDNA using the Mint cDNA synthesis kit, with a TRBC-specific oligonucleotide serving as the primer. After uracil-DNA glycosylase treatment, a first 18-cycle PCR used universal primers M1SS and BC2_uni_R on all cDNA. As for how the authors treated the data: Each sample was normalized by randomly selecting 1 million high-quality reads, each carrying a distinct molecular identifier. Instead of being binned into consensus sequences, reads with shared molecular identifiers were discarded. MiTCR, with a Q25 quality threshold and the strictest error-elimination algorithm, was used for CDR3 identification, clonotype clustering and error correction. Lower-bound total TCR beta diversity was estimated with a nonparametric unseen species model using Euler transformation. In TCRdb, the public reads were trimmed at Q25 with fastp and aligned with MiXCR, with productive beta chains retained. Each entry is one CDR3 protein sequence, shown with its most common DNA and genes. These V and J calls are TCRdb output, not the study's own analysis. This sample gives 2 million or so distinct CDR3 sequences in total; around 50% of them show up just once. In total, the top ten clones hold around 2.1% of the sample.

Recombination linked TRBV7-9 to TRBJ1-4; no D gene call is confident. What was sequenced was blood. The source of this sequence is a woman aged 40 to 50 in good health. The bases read TGTGCCAGCAGCTTAGAGGCGAGCCTTGGGGAAAAACTGTTTTTT. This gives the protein CASSLEASLGEKLFF.